This T cell receptor beta chain comes out of a study of vaccination and CD4 T cells after COVID-19. Study background: Four females and six males made up the convalescents, two of whom were Hispanic. Post-diagnosis, post-COVID samples were collected after a median 101 days, ranging 35 to 161.

This clonotype was seen a few times. The antigen is undetermined. The V gene lost 2 bases and the J gene lost 0 bases, with 17 bases spanning the gap. The germline CDR1 and CDR2 sequences are DFQATT and SNEGSKA (reference sequence). The CDR3 loop spans 16 amino acids. The Oncomine TCR Beta short-read assay was applied to DNA of cultured CD4+ T cells. Each CDR3 protein gets one entry after TCRdb re-called the PCR reads with MiXCR. This sample has 20,000 to 25,000 distinct CDR3 sequences, with 46% found just once. Findings of the study overall: Convalescent patients' vaccine-specific clones were spike mono-reactive in 304 of 307 cases.

Time point in this sample: late sampling 161 to 241 days after vaccination in three convalescent patients. The treatment denotes: roughly nine-day PBMC culture with coronavirus spike peptide pools or control peptides (ViraFEST assay). ViraFEST relied on peptide pools to expand antigen-specific T cells; the TCRs were sequenced afterward. This chain links TRBV20-1 with TRBJ2-7, with D perhaps TRBD1 or TRBD2 (5 bases each). The receptor was derived from a human donor who had recovered from COVID-19. The material was CD4+ T cells from blood, cultured in vitro, obtained about 7 months after SARS-CoV-2 vaccination. The CDR3, as DNA: TGCAGTGCTAGACCCCGGGGACCTAGGAGCTCCTACGAGCAGTACTTC. As protein: CSARPRGPRSSYEQYF.